The T cell receptor (beta chain) under discussion was sequenced for a study of blood T cell repertoires in COVID-19. The germline gives CDR1 SNHLY, CDR2 FYNNEI. The CDR3 extends over 11 amino acids. The germline V and J ends were trimmed by 1 base and 8 bases, with 4 bases remaining between them. Study processing details: Amplification with reference gene primers provided the estimates of nucleated cell counts. TCRdb's table, derived via immunoSEQ multiplex PCR, lists solely in-frame clones and lacks some. The V and J calls and clone size come from that table; D and trimming were worked out from the DNA. The table shows about 160,000 clones, with around 83% occurring only once.

Sequenced: peripheral blood. The sequence was obtained from a man in his fifties with active or convalescent COVID-19. The V call is TRBV2, the J call TRBJ2-3; unclear D gene. The DNA of the CDR3 is TGTGCCAGCAGTGAAGAGCTTACGCAGTATTTT. Translating it yields CASSEELTQYF.